This TCR beta chain was sequenced for a study of CD8 T cells in ankylosing spondylitis (dated by TCRdb to about 2017). At the level of the whole study: T cell receptor beta repertoires were profiled in healthy donors and ankylosing spondylitis patients so that disease-linked TCR variants could be found. The full study cohort comprised 25 or so ankylosing spondylitis patients and 85 to 120 healthy donors. Peripheral blood was sampled, and synovial fluid was additionally collected from ankylosing spondylitis patients.

The data were produced on an Illumina HiSeq 2500. Quantitative 5'-RACE with molecular barcodes was used to prepare TCR beta libraries. From the authors' description of their analysis: To identify disease-linked TCR variants, a new computational method was used, one built on a probabilistic model of VDJ rearrangement. The public reads were reanalyzed by TCRdb: fastp trimming at Q25, MiXCR alignment, in-frame beta chains only. Rows merge per CDR3 protein into single entries with the most common DNA and genes. The V and J calls and clone size are TCRdb's, not the authors'. The sample records about 310,000 distinct CDR3 sequences, roughly 20% of which are singletons. Jointly, the top ten make up about 3.7% of the sample. The CDR3 measures 16 amino acids from cysteine to phenylalanine. The kept DNA is CDR3 alone, 48 bases in frame from the first base. The germline V gene (reference sequence) gives CDR1 as LNHNV and CDR2 as YYDKDF. V ends up 0 bases short and J 2 bases short, with an unmatched junction base count of 0.

As concerns this clonotype: No antigen is known for it. No per-base quality is available; no much larger clone lies one base away.

Findings and caveats that apply to the study as a whole: The disease-linked clones had a CD8+ phenotype and were found at relatively low frequencies in peripheral blood. Some motif variants had previously been reported in the synovial fluid and blood of reactive arthritis patients, which suggests shared mechanisms of disease initiation. The disease-linked clones were reported to be significantly enriched in matched synovial fluid samples from ankylosing spondylitis patients. A TCR beta motif of 8 or 9 highly homologous amino acid variants appeared characteristic of blood from ankylosing spondylitis patients.

The sample taken for sequencing was blood, either unsorted or a sorted T cell fraction (not recorded which). This chain is built from TRBV15 and TRBJ2-2; 10 central bases correspond to TRBD2. This receptor was identified in a female donor with ankylosing spondylitis or in good health (not recorded which). At the DNA level, the sequence is TGTGCCACCAGCAGAGAACTAGCGGGAAACACCGGGGAGCTGTTTTTT. It translates as CATSRELAGNTGELFF. Joined to the reference TRBV15 and TRBJ2-2 proteins, this CDR3 gives the full variable domain: DAMVIQNPRYQVTQFGKPVTLSCSQTLNHNVMYWYQQKSSQAPKLLFHYYDKDFNNEADTPDNFQSRRPNTSFCFLDIRSPGLGDTAMYLCATSRELAGNTGELFFGEGSRLTVL.